Given below is one T cell receptor beta chain in context. The data belong to a study of siplizumab effects on memory and regulatory T cells. This table comes from immunoSEQ multiplex PCR, and its TCRdb copy is limited to in-frame clones, with some not included. The table lists more than 70,000 clones, 85% to 95% of them singletons. The CDR3 totals 14 residues. Germline V gene sequence: CDR1 MNHEY, CDR2 SMNVEV (reference sequence). With 6 bases removed from V and 2 bases from J, the gap between germline ends came to 14 bases. The sample was CD8+ T cells sorted from blood. This chain uses TRBV27 with TRBJ2-7; no reliable D call. The receptor was isolated from a human donor in good health. CDR3 nucleotides: TGTGCCAGCAGCTTAAACCCCCCAGCCTACGAGCAGTACTTC. Its translation is CASSLNPPAYEQYF.